This T cell receptor (beta chain) stems from a study of T-cell memory formation after mild COVID-19. This clonotype appeared once. V was trimmed by 5 bases and J by 10 bases, leaving 21 bases between them. The CDR3 runs 16 residues. Germline V CDR1 and CDR2: SGHVS, FQNEAQ. TCRdb re-called the 5' RACE reads through MiXCR, storing one row per CDR3 protein. The table lists 500,000 to 550,000 distinct CDR3 sequences, about a fifth of them singletons, with about 12% in the top ten. This sequence was found in an adult woman who had mild COVID-19 (a few samples of this study predate the infection). Cell type and time point are not known. The specimen sequenced was PBMCs or a T cell subset sorted from them (not recorded which). This chain uses TRBV7-8 with TRBJ2-6; a weak D match, TRBD1 (5 bases). The CDR3 protein is CASSLTQTAKTNVLTF. CDR3 nucleotide sequence: TGTGCCAGCAGCCTGACCCAGACAGCGAAAACGAACGTCCTGACTTTC.